The source of this T cell receptor (beta chain) is a study of CD8 T cells in Susac syndrome. Roughly 0.45 to 1 ug RNA was reverse transcribed with random hexamers. TCRdb analysed the immunoSEQ multiplex PCR reads with MiXCR anew, one entry per CDR3 protein. The repertoire holds 250,000 to 350,000 distinct CDR3 sequences, with about 88% as singletons. While CD8+ and CD4+ T cells were isolated negatively, TEMRA cells were enriched by FACS. The length of the CDR3 is 14 residues. V was clipped by 6 bases and J by 4 bases, with 14 bases between them. CDR1 and CDR2 from the germline V gene are MNHEY and SMNVEV (reference sequence).

The material sequenced was CD8+ T cells from PBMCs. The TCR sequence derives from a human donor with multiple sclerosis. The gene calls are TRBV27 and TRBJ2-3, with D tentatively TRBD1 (6 bases). CDR3: CASRFTGSADTQYF. In DNA form, the CDR3 reads TGTGCCAGCAGATTTACAGGGTCCGCAGATACGCAGTATTTT.